The clone carrying this T cell receptor (beta chain) was seen a handful of times. The antigen remains undetermined. Trimming pared 5 bases from V and 4 bases from J, leaving 15 bases between. The CDR3 is 14 residues long. Germline loops: CDR1 LNHDA, CDR2 SQIVND (reference sequence). The data originate from a study of T-cell reconstitution after alpha-beta-depleted transplantation in children. Findings and caveats of the study: Expanded graft clones, several hundred of them, were reportedly the source of alpha-beta T cells about two months after transplant.

Unique molecular identifiers were built into the TCRbeta library. Each CDR3 protein is one row after TCRdb ran MiXCR on the PCR reads. The table includes around 250,000 distinct CDR3 sequences, 8.2% detected once. The receptor was derived from a male patient between 5 and 17 years old who had a stem cell transplant for acute lymphoblastic leukemia, so the T cells may come from the graft donor. Sequences were derived from PBMCs, mostly from graft donor cells, sampled 180 days after TCRalphabeta/CD19-depleted stem cell transplant. This sequence joins TRBV19 and TRBJ2-7; D may be TRBD2 (5 bases). The CDR3 sequence: CASSPEGLRYEQYF. The DNA of the CDR3 is TGTGCCAGTAGTCCAGAGGGTTTAAGGTACGAGCAGTACTTC.